This T cell receptor (beta chain) came from a study of radiotherapy plus CTLA-4 blockade in lung cancer. Clones were read by immunoSEQ multiplex PCR, and TCRdb kept only the in-frame ones, dropping some. The sample yields roughly 45,000 clones, 63% seen once. Note on this clone: Its antigen is as yet unknown.

Findings and limits, study-wide: Expansion of tumor-derived TCR clones was observed in blood after radiotherapy plus ipilimumab.

The study treated chemo-refractory metastatic non-small-cell lung cancer patients with focal radiation plus ipilimumab CTLA-4 blockade. V lost 0 bases and J lost 3, with 6 bases in between. CDR3 length equals 13 residues. The source of this sequence is a human donor with non-small cell lung cancer who had a partial response to radiotherapy plus ipilimumab. The genes are TRBV5-3 and TRBJ1-2; no definite D call. TRBV5-3 counts as an open reading frame of uncertain function. Here the sequenced sample was peripheral blood, taken from a patient treated with radiotherapy plus ipilimumab. The CDR3 bases are TGTGCCAGAAGCTTGGGGCAGGACTATGGCTACACCTTC. Translation gives CARSLGQDYGYTF.